The next 27 T cell receptor beta chains were all read from a single sample in a study of blood T cell repertoires in COVID-19. Libraries were prepared by immunoSEQ multiplex PCR; TCRdb keeps only in-frame clonotypes and omits some of them. The sample gives roughly 140,000 clones, around four fifths of which show up once; roughly 34% is in the top ten. Sequencing used peripheral blood. The receptor source for this set is a human donor in a cohort sampled during active COVID-19.

This clone has just one count. The chain has TRBV27 and TRBJ1-2, with D perhaps TRBD1 (5 bases). The germline gives CDR1 MNHEY, CDR2 SMNVEV (reference sequence). V was trimmed by 0 bases and J by 3 bases, leaving 8 bases between them. The CDR3 runs to 14 residues. For the CDR3, the DNA is TGTGCCAGCAGTTTATCGATCAGGGACTATGGCTACACCTTC. It translates to CASSLSIRDYGYTF.

V is TRBV27 and J is TRBJ1-5; TRBD1 agrees at 9 bases. The CDR3 runs to 15 residues. Germline assignment: CDR1 MNHEY and CDR2 SMNVEV (reference sequence). Losses at the gene ends were 6 bases for V and 7 bases for J; bases not matched to a gene: 10. The DNA for the CDR3 is TGTGCCAGCAGGCTCGGGACAGGGTTGGGACAGCCCCAGCATTTT. Translation gives CASRLGTGLGQPQHF.

The chain has TRBV7-8 and TRBJ1-1; no clear D gene. Germline CDR1 and CDR2: SGHVS and FQNEAQ. The CDR3 consists of 13 residues. Trimming removed 10 bases at V and 0 bases at J, with 12 bases between. The CDR3 coding sequence is TGTGCCATTAAGATTGCGATGAACACTGAAGCTTTCTTT. Its translation: CAIKIAMNTEAFF.

This chain connects TRBV15 to TRBJ1-5, with 7 bases fitting TRBD1. Germline CDR1 and CDR2: LNHNV and YYDKDF (reference sequence). The junction had 5 bases not matched to a gene; V was cut back by 3 bases and J by 6 bases. CDR3 length: 14 residues. The CDR3 region has the DNA TGTGCCACCAGCAGTCCTACAGGGGCTCAGCCCCAGCATTTT. This gives the protein CATSSPTGAQPQHF.

The chain uses TRBV4-1 and TRBJ1-2; 7 nucleotides match TRBD1. The CDR3 length is 15 residues. From germline, CDR1 is MGHRA and CDR2 YSYEKL. After removal of 2 bases from V and 6 bases from J, the junction contained 9 bases not matched to a gene. The CDR3 DNA follows: TGCGCCAGCAGCCAATCACAGGGGCGGTCGAATGGCTACACCTTC. It encodes CASSQSQGRSNGYTF.

The J gene is TRBJ1-4, the V gene TRBV4-1; D may be TRBD1 (6 bases). The CDR3 has 16 amino acids. Looked up from germline, CDR1 is MGHRA and CDR2 is YSYEKL. V shed 5 bases and J shed 5 bases, with 18 bases lying between them. The CDR3 DNA follows: TGCGCCAGCAGCACCCACCCGGGGCAGGGGAATGAAAAACTGTTTTTT. Translating it yields CASSTHPGQGNEKLFF.

A few counts support this clone. The genes are TRBV6-4 and TRBJ2-1, with TRBD2 matching over 9 bases. The CDR3 runs to 15 residues. With V trimmed by 6 bases and J by 10 bases, 13 bases remained unmatched. The germline CDR1 and CDR2 sequences are MRHNA and SNTAGT. The CDR3 loop reads CASSPEVAGGREQFF. The CDR3 region has the DNA TGTGCCAGCAGCCCCGAGGTTGCGGGGGGGCGGGAGCAGTTCTTC.

The chain links TRBV11-1 to TRBJ1-4; the D is unclear. The germline V gene encodes CDR1 SGHAT and CDR2 FQDESV (reference sequence). The CDR3 is 15 residues long. The V gene lost 5 bases and the J gene lost 5 bases, with 15 bases spanning the gap. This chain's CDR3 is CASSPEDGRNEKLFF. The CDR3 nucleotides are TGTGCCAGCAGCCCCGAGGACGGGAGAAATGAAAAACTGTTTTTT.

CDR3 residues: CATSRFNQETQYF. The CDR3 DNA reads TGTGCCACCAGCAGATTCAACCAAGAGACCCAGTACTTC. V is TRBV15 and J is TRBJ2-5; D not resolved. Germline assignment: CDR1 LNHNV and CDR2 YYDKDF (reference sequence). There are 13 residues in the CDR3. V was pared by 2 bases and J by 0 bases, with 4 bases between. Filled out from reference TRBV15 and TRBJ2-5, the complete variable domain reads DAMVIQNPRYQVTQFGKPVTLSCSQTLNHNVMYWYQQKSSQAPKLLFHYYDKDFNNEADTPDNFQSRRPNTSFCFLDIRSPGLGDTAMYLCATSRFNQETQYFGPGTRLLVL.

This clone was recorded once. This chain joins TRBV28 and TRBJ2-2; D call uncertain. Germline V gives CDR1 MDHEN, CDR2 SYDVKM. V dropped 3 bases and J dropped 0 bases, with 5 bases sitting between them. The CDR3 length is 14 residues. The CDR3 here is CASSFGANTGELFF. The CDR3 coding sequence is TGTGCCAGCAGTTTCGGAGCGAACACCGGGGAGCTGTTTTTT.

The chain is built from TRBV2 and TRBJ1-5; TRBD1 agrees at 8 bases. Germline CDR1 and CDR2: SNHLY and FYNNEI. Trimming removed 6 bases from V and 6 bases from J; junction bases left unmatched: 4. CDR3 length: 13 residues. The CDR3 sequence: CASSGQGGQPQHF. DNA for the CDR3: TGTGCCAGCAGCGGACAGGGCGGTCAGCCCCAGCATTTT.

A few counts support this clone. The V gene is TRBV9, the J gene TRBJ2-2; D is undetermined. The CDR3 is 13 amino acids. Germline V gives CDR1 SGDLS, CDR2 YYNGEE. Trimming cost V 0 bases and J 8 bases, with 8 bases left between them. CDR3 region: CASSVDTSGELFF. For the CDR3, the DNA is TGTGCCAGCAGCGTAGATACATCGGGGGAGCTGTTTTTT. The whole variable domain, remainder taken from reference TRBV9 and TRBJ2-2, is DSGVTQTPKHLITATGQRVTLRCSPRSGDLSVYWYQQSLDQGLQFLIQYYNGEERAKGNILERFSAQQFPDLHSELNLSSLELGDSALYFCASSVDTSGELFFGEGSRLTVL.

V usage is TRBV11-2 and J usage is TRBJ1-6; the D gene is possibly TRBD1 (5 bases). The CDR3 length is 14 residues. Trimming took 4 bases from V and 5 from J, leaving 9 bases between them. Germline assignment: CDR1 SGHAT and CDR2 FQNNGV. Written as DNA, the CDR3 is TGTGCCAGCAGCTCGCGGGGGAATAATTCACCCCTCCACTTT. Its translation: CASSSRGNNSPLHF.

The chain couples TRBV2 to TRBJ1-4; weak D call: TRBD1 (5 bases). Germline V CDR1 and CDR2: SNHLY, FYNNEI. Between the trimmed V and J ends, which lost 6 bases and 2 bases, there was a span of 13 bases. CDR3 size: 15 residues. The CDR3 DNA follows: TGTGCCAGCAGCCGACAGAGAGAGACTAATGAAAAACTGTTTTTT. It translates to CASSRQRETNEKLFF.

The genes are TRBV9 and TRBJ2-5; 9 bases fit TRBD2. V lost 0 bases to trimming and J lost 4 bases; unmatched junction nucleotides: 7. CDR3 length: 16 residues. Looked up from germline, CDR1 is SGDLS and CDR2 is YYNGEE. The DNA of the CDR3 is TGTGCCAGCAGCGTAGGGGTAGCGGGGGTAATAGAGACCCAGTACTTC. Its protein product is CASSVGVAGVIETQYF.

The CDR3 nucleotides read TGTGCCACCAGCGACAGGGGGGCTAACTATGGCTACACCTTC. Translated, it gives CATSDRGANYGYTF. The rearrangement joins TRBV24-1 to TRBJ1-2; the match to TRBD1 covers 9 bases. Germline CDR1 reads KGHDR; CDR2 reads SFDVKD. There are 14 residues in the CDR3. Germline trimming cut 7 bases from V and 0 bases from J; bases unmatched to any gene: 2.

The CDR3 protein is CSVDRLAGRETQYF. DNA of the CDR3: TGCAGCGTTGACCGACTAGCGGGGCGGGAGACCCAGTACTTC. The chain is built from TRBV29-1 and TRBJ2-5; 11 bases map to TRBD2. The CDR3 sequence is 14 residues long. Germline trimming cut 3 bases from V and 5 bases from J; bases unmatched to any gene: 5. Germline assignment: CDR1 SQVTM and CDR2 ANQGSEA.

The rearrangement joins TRBV14 to TRBJ2-1; 13 nucleotides match TRBD2. The trim removed 4 bases at V and 10 bases at J, leaving 7 bases unmatched. Germline V CDR1 and CDR2: SGHDN, FVKESK. The CDR3 totals 15 residues. CDR3: CASSRTSGGAGEQFF. The CDR3 DNA is TGTGCCAGCAGCCGCACTAGCGGGGGGGCGGGAGAGCAGTTCTTC.

This chain joins TRBV6-6 and TRBJ1-6; possibly TRBD1 for D (5 bases). Germline V gene data show CDR1 as MNHNY and CDR2 as SVGAGI (reference sequence). The V end was cut by 5 bases, the J end by 6 bases, with 20 bases between. The CDR3 has 17 residues. This chain's CDR3 is CASSLGGGWSLNSPLHF. CDR3 DNA sequence: TGTGCCAGCAGTCTTGGCGGGGGATGGTCGCTTAATTCACCCCTCCACTTT.

The V call is TRBV4-3, the J call TRBJ2-1; 15 bases agree with TRBD2. Germline CDR1 reads LGHNA; CDR2 reads YSLEER. CDR3 size: 17 residues. V trimming: 4 bases; J trimming: 6 bases; junction bases outside the gene matches: 7. CDR3 region: CASSLRTSGGAGNEQFF. In nucleotides, the CDR3 is TGCGCCAGCAGCCTACGGACTAGCGGGGGGGCGGGCAATGAGCAGTTCTTC.

The V gene is TRBV5-4, the J gene TRBJ1-4; D may be TRBD1 (5 bases). The V gene's germline CDR1 is SGHNT and CDR2 YYREEE (reference sequence). Trimming removed 4 bases from V and 0 bases from J, with 19 bases in between. CDR3 length: 18 residues. CDR3 sequence: CASSGGAGQEATNEKLFF. CDR3 bases: TGTGCCAGCAGCGGAGGGGCCGGACAAGAGGCAACTAATGAAAAACTGTTTTTT. Looking up the rest from reference TRBV5-4 and TRBJ1-4 gives the full variable domain: ETGVTQSPTHLIKTRGQQVTLRCSSQSGHNTVSWYQQALGQGPQFIFQYYREEENGRGNFPPRFSGLQFPNYSSELNVNALELDDSALYLCASSGGAGQEATNEKLFFGSGTQLSVL.

The rearrangement uses TRBV30 and TRBJ1-5, with D maybe TRBD1 (5 bases). Between the trimmed V and J ends, which lost 2 bases and 2 bases, there was a span of 13 bases. The CDR3 is made up of 15 amino acids. The V gene's germline CDR1 is GTSNPN and CDR2 SVGIG (reference sequence). The CDR3 region has the DNA TGTGCCTGGAGTCCCGGGGGGGTGCGCAATCAGCCCCAGCATTTT. Translated, it gives CAWSPGGVRNQPQHF.

The sample holds a few counts of this clone. The rearrangement joins TRBV10-3 to TRBJ2-5, with TRBD2 matching 10 bases. The germline CDR1 and CDR2 sequences are ENHRY and SYGVKD. The V and J ends lost 5 bases and 0 bases, in that order; junction bases with no gene match: 6. The length of the CDR3 is 16 residues. This chain's CDR3 is CAISTGTSVYQETQYF. As DNA, the CDR3 is TGTGCCATCAGTACAGGGACTAGCGTATACCAAGAGACCCAGTACTTC.

This clone was picked up one time. The gene calls are TRBV3-1 (or the pseudogene TRBV3-2) and TRBJ2-7; no reliable D call. CDR1 is LGHDT, CDR2 YNNKEL, per germline (reference sequence). V dropped 3 bases and J dropped 7 bases, with 10 bases sitting between them. CDR3 size: 12 residues. CDR3 nucleotide sequence: TGTGCCAGCAGCCAGGCCCCGTGGGAGCAGTACTTC. It yields the protein CASSQAPWEQYF.

This clone was recorded once. The gene calls are TRBV6-5 and TRBJ2-7; maybe TRBD2 (7 bases). Deletions cut 7 bases from V and 7 bases from J, with 20 bases between. The CDR3 covers 14 residues. Germline CDR1 and CDR2: MNHEY and SVGAGI. The CDR3: CASTEGGIRWEQYF. CDR3 nucleotides: TGTGCCAGCACCGAGGGGGGGATTCGGTGGGAGCAGTACTTC.

This chain links TRBV2 with TRBJ2-2; D may be TRBD2 (5 bases). The V and J ends lost 3 bases and 6 bases respectively, with 17 bases between them. Per the germline V gene, CDR1 is SNHLY and CDR2 is FYNNEI. The CDR3 is 16 residues long. The CDR3 coding sequence is TGTGCCAGCAGTGAGCGGGCCCTGGGAACGGCCGGGGAGCTGTTTTTT. Its translation is CASSERALGTAGELFF.

This clone was found a few times. V and J are TRBV29-1 and TRBJ1-5; 9 nucleotides agree with TRBD1. V shed 5 bases, J shed 6 bases, and the junction held 5 bases outside the gene matches. The CDR3 has 13 residues. Germline CDR1 SQVTM, CDR2 ANQGSEA. CDR3 sequence: CSVNRGQGQPQHF. The CDR3 DNA follows: TGCAGCGTTAACAGGGGGCAGGGTCAGCCCCAGCATTTT.